The 23 T cell receptor beta chains presented below share a single source sample, sequenced in a study of shared clonotypes between healthy human individuals. TCRdb keeps only in-frame clones here, not all; method: immunoSEQ multiplex PCR. The sample holds millions of clones; under 95% are singletons and the top ten take 1.5% to 2%. Terminally differentiated effector memory CD45RA+ cells were excluded from the naive CD8 cells, which were CD45RO-negative and positively selected for CCR7. The sequenced sample consisted of naive CD8+ T cells from PBMCs. These receptors all stem from a man in his late teens or twenties in good health. Some clones in this sample may be carry-over from other donors' samples.

This chain joins TRBV27 and TRBJ1-1, with D possibly being TRBD1 (5 bases). Germline assignment: CDR1 MNHEY and CDR2 SMNVEV (reference sequence). CDR3 length: 15 residues. Trimming shortened V by 2 bases and J by 6 bases, and 16 bases separated the two germline ends. The CDR3 reads CASSLESTLGAEAFF. In DNA, the CDR3 is TGTGCCAGCAGTTTAGAGTCTACCCTGGGGGCTGAAGCTTTCTTT.

The V and J genes are TRBV2 and TRBJ2-7; D not certain. With 4 bases removed from V and 5 bases from J, the gap between germline ends came to 18 bases. Germline CDR1 is SNHLY and CDR2 is FYNNEI. The CDR3 covers 15 residues. The CDR3 sequence is CASSARQLFLDEQYF. DNA for the CDR3: TGTGCCAGCAGTGCGCGGCAGTTGTTCCTTGACGAGCAGTACTTC.

This clone is a singleton in its sample. This chain uses TRBV14 with TRBJ2-5; a weak D match, TRBD2 (6 bases). The germline V gene encodes CDR1 SGHDN and CDR2 FVKESK. Trimming took 4 bases from V and 11 from J, leaving 23 bases between them. The CDR3 runs 15 residues. For the CDR3, the DNA is TGTGCCAGCAGCCCTCACCCTCAGGGACTCCGGGCGCAGTACTTC. The encoded protein is CASSPHPQGLRAQYF.

The genes are TRBV7-9 and TRBJ2-2, with TRBD1 as a possible D gene (6 bases). This CDR3 has 13 amino acids. The germline CDR1 and CDR2 sequences are SEHNR and FQNEAQ (reference sequence). The CDR3 protein is CAEKGENTGELFF. The CDR3 bases are TGTGCAGAGAAGGGGGAAAACACCGGGGAGCTGTTTTTT.

The V and J genes are TRBV29-1 and TRBJ2-1; 9 bases map to TRBD1. Germline trimming cut 7 bases from V and 2 bases from J; bases unmatched to any gene: 9. The CDR3 sequence is 15 residues long. The germline V gene encodes CDR1 SQVTM and CDR2 ANQGSEA. As DNA, the CDR3 is TGCAGCGATTCCTCTACAGGGGGCCCCTACAATGAGCAGTTCTTC. Protein: CSDSSTGGPYNEQFF.

V gene TRBV30 combines with J gene TRBJ2-4, with 8 positions matching TRBD2. The CDR3 contains 16 residues. After removal of 5 bases from V and 0 bases from J, the junction contained 9 bases not matched to a gene. Per the germline V gene, CDR1 is GTSNPN and CDR2 is SVGIG (reference sequence). CDR3 residues: CAWSRGSGKAKNIQYF. In DNA form, the CDR3 reads TGTGCCTGGTCTCGAGGTAGCGGGAAAGCCAAAAACATTCAGTACTTC.

The V and J genes are TRBV7-9 and TRBJ2-3; no clear D gene. Germline V lookup: CDR1 SEHNR, CDR2 FQNEAQ (reference sequence). The CDR3 is made up of 12 amino acids. For the CDR3, the DNA is TGTGTGGTGGCGGAAAGCACAGATACGCAGTATTTT. It is translated as CVVAESTDTQYF. The entire variable domain, with the rest obtained from reference TRBV7-9 and TRBJ2-3, is as follows: DTGVSQNPRHKITKRGQNVTFRCDPISEHNRLYWYRQTLGQGPEFLTYFQNEAQLEKSRLLSDRFSAERPKGSFSTLEIQRTEQGDSAMYLCVVAESTDTQYFGPGTRLTVL.

This clone was seen only a few times. The sample carries other DNA sequences with the same CDR3. The chain carries TRBV27 and TRBJ1-5; the D is unclear. CDR3 length equals 12 residues. Germline-derived CDR1 and CDR2 are MNHEY and SMNVEV (reference sequence). V lost 2 bases to trimming and J lost 2 bases, with 1 base between them. The CDR3 nucleotides are TGTGCCAGCAGTTTAGGCAATCAGCCCCAGCATTTT. This translates into CASSLGNQPQHF.

This clone was counted between two and nine times. The chain is built from TRBV28 and TRBJ2-7; weak D call: TRBD1 (6 bases). Germline CDR1 reads MDHEN; CDR2 reads SYDVKM. V dropped 2 bases and J dropped 5 bases, with 10 bases sitting between them. The CDR3 is 13 residues long. The CDR3 here is CASSLQGQDEQYF. For the CDR3, the DNA is TGTGCCAGCAGTTTACAGGGGCAGGACGAGCAGTACTTC.

V is TRBV7-8 and J is TRBJ1-1, with D uncertain. CDR3 length equals 13 residues. Germline CDR1 and CDR2: SGHVS and FQNEAQ. The V end lost 1 base, the J end lost 7 bases, and 10 bases lay between the germline ends. DNA of the CDR3: TGTGCCAGCAGCTTAGGGCCAGGTCATGAAGCTTTCTTT. The encoded protein is CASSLGPGHEAFF.

V gene TRBV7-2 combines with J gene TRBJ2-1; D possibly uses TRBD1 or TRBD2 (5 bases each). Trimming shortened V by 4 bases and J by 1 base, and 11 bases separated the two germline ends. Germline V lookup: CDR1 SGHTA, CDR2 FQGNSA. This CDR3 has 15 residues. The CDR3, as DNA: TGTGCCAGCAGCTCCTTGAGGGGATCCTACAATGAGCAGTTCTTC. Translating gives CASSSLRGSYNEQFF.

This sequence joins TRBV5-8 and TRBJ2-7, with D hard to call. The CDR3 runs to 13 residues. Per the germline V gene, CDR1 is SGHTS and CDR2 is YDEGEE. V lost 1 base to trimming and J lost 3 bases, with 8 bases between them. The CDR3 DNA is TGTGCCAGCAGCTTGATGGGCTTCTACGAGCAGTACTTC. As protein: CASSLMGFYEQYF.

The chain recombines TRBV27 with TRBJ2-1; D is ambiguous. V was pared by 6 bases and J by 4 bases, with 13 bases between. CDR1 is MNHEY, CDR2 SMNVEV, per germline (reference sequence). CDR3 length: 14 residues. CDR3 residues: CASSSIGSYNEQFF. CDR3 DNA: TGTGCCAGCAGCTCCATCGGCTCATACAATGAGCAGTTCTTC.

CDR3 sequence reads: CASTLLTGANYGYTF. The CDR3 nucleotides read TGTGCCAGCACCCTATTGACAGGAGCTAACTATGGCTACACCTTC. The gene calls are TRBV7-2 and TRBJ1-2; weak D call: TRBD1 (6 bases). V was pared by 7 bases and J by 0 bases, with 15 bases between. The germline CDR1 and CDR2 sequences are SGHTA and FQGNSA. CDR3 length: 15 amino acids.

The rearrangement uses TRBV9 and TRBJ2-1; D is perhaps TRBD1 (6 bases). CDR1 and CDR2 (germline): SGDLS, YYNGEE. V dropped 3 bases and J dropped 3 bases, with 10 bases sitting between them. CDR3 length equals 14 residues. In nucleotides, the CDR3 is TGTGCCAGCAGCGCCTACAGGGACTACAATGAGCAGTTCTTC. It encodes CASSAYRDYNEQFF.

The chain links TRBV28 to TRBJ2-1; 7 bases agree with TRBD2. CDR1 is MDHEN and CDR2 is SYDVKM in the germline V gene. J lost 8 bases, V lost 5 bases, and 12 bases had no gene match. This CDR3 is 15 amino acids long. The CDR3 region has the DNA TGTGCCAGCAGTCCCTCGGGAGGTAGGGCGGATGAGCAGTTCTTC. As protein: CASSPSGGRADEQFF.

V gene TRBV25-1 combines with J gene TRBJ1-2; D remains ambiguous. The V gene's germline CDR1 is MGHDK and CDR2 SYGVNS. The CDR3 is 14 amino acids. V lost 5 bases, J lost 14 bases, and 24 bases lay in between. CDR3 in DNA: TGTGCCAGCAGTTCACTAAAGGACCCTCTCAGGAGGACCTTC. Translating gives CASSSLKDPLRRTF.

The sample holds a few counts of this clone. The chain joins TRBV9 to TRBJ2-6; D gene uncertain. The CDR3 contains 13 residues. CDR1 is SGDLS and CDR2 is YYNGEE in the germline V gene. V dropped 2 bases and J dropped 2 bases, with 2 bases sitting between them. CDR3 sequence: CASSVPGANVLTF. The CDR3 bases are TGTGCCAGCAGCGTCCCTGGGGCCAACGTCCTGACTTTC.

The chain employs TRBV7-9 and TRBJ2-1; 8 nucleotides align to TRBD2. This CDR3 region has 17 residues. J gave up 4 bases and V 3 bases, and 11 bases lay outside the gene matches. CDR1 is SEHNR and CDR2 is FQNEAQ in the germline V gene (reference sequence). The CDR3 loop is CASSFGLAGFTYNEQFF. For the CDR3, the DNA is TGTGCCAGCAGCTTTGGGCTAGCGGGCTTTACGTACAATGAGCAGTTCTTC.

This clone is a singleton in its sample. The chain uses TRBV19 and TRBJ1-1; D is uncertain. Deletions cut 6 bases from V and 0 bases from J, with 14 bases between. Per germline, CDR1 LNHDA and CDR2 SQIVND (reference sequence). The CDR3 has 15 amino acids. The CDR3 region is CASRTLHGMNTEAFF. CDR3 DNA sequence: TGTGCCAGTAGAACCTTACACGGAATGAACACTGAAGCTTTCTTT.

CDR3 DNA sequence: TGTGCCAGCAGTTTATTGTACCAGGGATCCCACGAGCAGTACTTC. It codes for CASSLLYQGSHEQYF. The V call is TRBV28, the J call TRBJ2-7, with a tentative D call TRBD1 (5 bases). The CDR3 consists of 15 residues. V was clipped by 1 base and J by 5 bases, with 15 bases between them. CDR1 MDHEN and CDR2 SYDVKM come from the germline V gene.

The chain links TRBV29-1 to TRBJ2-1, with 11 positions matching TRBD2. Per germline, CDR1 SQVTM and CDR2 ANQGSEA. The CDR3 runs 16 residues. V trimming: 6 bases; J trimming: 2 bases; junction bases outside the gene matches: 9. This CDR3 is CSVRGTSGTTYNEQFF. The CDR3 region has the DNA TGCAGCGTCCGAGGGACTAGCGGAACTACCTACAATGAGCAGTTCTTC.

The chain carries TRBV7-9 and TRBJ2-1; TRBD2 is a possible D gene (5 bases). The CDR3 spans 15 residues. V lost 0 bases and J 9 bases, leaving 15 bases between the germline ends. The V gene's germline CDR1 is SEHNR and CDR2 FQNEAQ (reference sequence). CDR3 DNA: TGTGCCAGCAGCTTAGCCAGATTCGTGGGGAGTGAGCAGTTCTTC. It translates to CASSLARFVGSEQFF.